The T cell receptor beta chain described here comes from a study of blood T cells in healthy people across ages. This clonotype was counted ten times or more. Its matching antigen is unknown. Germline is not matched at one junction end, which may reflect a read error. The draw of peripheral blood yielded 8.5 to 10 milliliters from each donor. This CDR3 comprises 15 residues. The germline V gene has CDR1 LGHDT and CDR2 YNNKEL (reference sequence). General study results and limits: Total diversity from one million sequenced T cells was likely underestimated.

It was with a sample-barcoded 5' primer and a J-beta primer mix that a second PCR of roughly 7 to 12 cycles was run. Carrying 12 random nucleotides, a template-switch adaptor labeled each individual cDNA molecule. MiXCR was run by TCRdb on the 5' RACE reads, yielding one entry per CDR3 protein. The sample shows 1.6 million or so distinct CDR3 sequences, roughly a third of them seen only once. The sequence was obtained from a woman in her twenties or thirties in good health. The chain uses TRBV3-1 and TRBJ2-5; 13 bases line up with TRBD2. The source material was blood. The CDR3 sequence: CASSQGLAGAGEQYF. The CDR3 DNA reads TGCGCCAGCAGCCAAGGACTAGCGGGGGCGGGGGAGCAGTACTTC.